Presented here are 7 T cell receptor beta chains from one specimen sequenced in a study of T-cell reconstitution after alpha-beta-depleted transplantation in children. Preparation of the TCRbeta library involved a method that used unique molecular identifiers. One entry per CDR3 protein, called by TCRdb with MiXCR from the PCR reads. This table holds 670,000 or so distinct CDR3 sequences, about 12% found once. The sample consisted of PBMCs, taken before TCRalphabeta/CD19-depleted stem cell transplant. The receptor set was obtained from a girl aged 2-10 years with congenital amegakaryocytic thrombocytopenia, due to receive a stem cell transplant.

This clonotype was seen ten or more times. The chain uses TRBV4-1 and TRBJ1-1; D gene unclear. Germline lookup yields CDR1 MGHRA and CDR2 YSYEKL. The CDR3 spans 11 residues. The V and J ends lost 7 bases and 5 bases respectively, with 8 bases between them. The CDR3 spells CASIGVTEAFF. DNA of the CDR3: TGCGCCAGCATTGGGGTGACTGAAGCTTTCTTT.

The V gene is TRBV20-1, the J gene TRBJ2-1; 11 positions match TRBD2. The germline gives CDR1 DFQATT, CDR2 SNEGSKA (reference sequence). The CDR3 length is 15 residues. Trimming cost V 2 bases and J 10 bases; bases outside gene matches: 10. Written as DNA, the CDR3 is TGCAGTGCTAGACGACTAGCGGGAAGTATGGGCGAGCAGTTCTTC. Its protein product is CSARRLAGSMGEQFF.

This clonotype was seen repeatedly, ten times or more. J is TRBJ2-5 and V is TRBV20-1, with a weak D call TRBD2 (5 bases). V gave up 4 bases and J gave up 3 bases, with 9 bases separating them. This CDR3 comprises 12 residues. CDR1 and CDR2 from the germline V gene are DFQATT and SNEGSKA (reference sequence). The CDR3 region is CSATDFEETQYF. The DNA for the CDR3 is TGCAGTGCTACGGACTTTGAAGAGACCCAGTACTTC.

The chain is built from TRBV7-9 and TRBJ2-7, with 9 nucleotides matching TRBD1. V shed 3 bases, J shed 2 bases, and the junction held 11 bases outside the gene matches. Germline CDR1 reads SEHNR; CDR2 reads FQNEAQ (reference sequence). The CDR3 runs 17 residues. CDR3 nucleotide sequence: TGTGCCAGCAGCTTCCCCGGGACAGGGAAACAACCCTACGAGCAGTACTTC. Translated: CASSFPGTGKQPYEQYF.

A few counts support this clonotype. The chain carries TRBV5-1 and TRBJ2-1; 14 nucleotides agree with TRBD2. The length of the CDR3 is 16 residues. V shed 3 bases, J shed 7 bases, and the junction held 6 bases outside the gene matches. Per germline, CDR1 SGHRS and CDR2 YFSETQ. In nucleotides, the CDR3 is TGCGCCAGCAGCTCGAGACTAGCGGGAGGGTTGAATGAGCAGTTCTTC. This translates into CASSSRLAGGLNEQFF.

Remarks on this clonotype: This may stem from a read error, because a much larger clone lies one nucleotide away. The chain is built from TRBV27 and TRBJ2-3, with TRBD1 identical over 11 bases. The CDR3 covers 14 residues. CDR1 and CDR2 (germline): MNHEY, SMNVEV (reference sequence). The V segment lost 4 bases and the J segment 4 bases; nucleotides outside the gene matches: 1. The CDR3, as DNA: TGTGCCAGCAGTTGGACAGGGGGCGCAGATACGCAGTATTTT. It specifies CASSWTGGADTQYF.

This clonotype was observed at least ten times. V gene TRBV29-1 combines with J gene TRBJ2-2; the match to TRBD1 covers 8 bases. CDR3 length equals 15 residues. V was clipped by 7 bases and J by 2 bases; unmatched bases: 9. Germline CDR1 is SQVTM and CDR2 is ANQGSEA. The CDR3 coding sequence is TGCAGCGCCCACGGACAGGGTGCCAACACCGGGGAGCTGTTTTTT. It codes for CSAHGQGANTGELFF.